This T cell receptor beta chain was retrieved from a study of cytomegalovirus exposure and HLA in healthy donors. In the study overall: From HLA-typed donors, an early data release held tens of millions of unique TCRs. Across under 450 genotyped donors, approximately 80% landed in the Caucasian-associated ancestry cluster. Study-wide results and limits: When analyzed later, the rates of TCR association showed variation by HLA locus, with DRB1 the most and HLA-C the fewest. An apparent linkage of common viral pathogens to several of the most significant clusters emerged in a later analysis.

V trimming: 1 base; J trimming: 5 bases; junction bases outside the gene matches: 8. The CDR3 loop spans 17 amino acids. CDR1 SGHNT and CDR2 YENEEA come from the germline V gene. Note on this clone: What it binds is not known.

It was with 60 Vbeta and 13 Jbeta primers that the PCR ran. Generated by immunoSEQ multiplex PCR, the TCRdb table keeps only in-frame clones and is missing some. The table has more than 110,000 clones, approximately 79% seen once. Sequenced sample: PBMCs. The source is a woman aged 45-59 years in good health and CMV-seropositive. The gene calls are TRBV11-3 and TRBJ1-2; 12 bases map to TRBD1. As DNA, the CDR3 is TGTGCCAGCAGCTTAGGGGGACAGGGGGCCCTAGGGTATGGCTACACCTTC. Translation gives CASSLGGQGALGYGYTF.